This T cell receptor beta chain was sequenced for a study of cytomegalovirus exposure and HLA in healthy donors. Note on this clone: Its specificity is not known.

Study results and limitations: Solely CMV serostatus was available to characterize immune exposure.

PCR employed 60 Vbeta and 13 Jbeta primers. Only in-frame clones appear in the TCRdb table, and some are missing; sequencing was by immunoSEQ multiplex PCR. Here the sample spans about 130,000 clones, 65% to 85% being singletons. V lost 4 bases and J lost 7; bases outside the gene matches: 5. This CDR3 comprises 13 residues. Germline CDR1 SEHNR, CDR2 FQNEAQ (reference sequence). This clonotype was sampled from a boy younger than 18 in good health and CMV-seronegative. Sample: PBMCs. The chain joins TRBV7-9 to TRBJ2-3; 7 positions agree with TRBD1. Here the CDR3 reads CASSSDRANTQYF. CDR3 in DNA: TGTGCCAGCAGCTCAGACAGGGCAAATACGCAGTATTTT. Supplemented by reference TRBV7-9 and TRBJ2-3, the full variable domain reads DTGVSQNPRHKITKRGQNVTFRCDPISEHNRLYWYRQTLGQGPEFLTYFQNEAQLEKSRLLSDRFSAERPKGSFSTLEIQRTEQGDSAMYLCASSSDRANTQYFGPGTRLTVL.